These 3 T cell receptor beta chains were all obtained from the same sample, sequenced in a study of cytomegalovirus exposure and HLA in healthy donors. The PCR made use of 60 Vbeta and 13 Jbeta primers. The method was immunoSEQ multiplex PCR; TCRdb's version includes in-frame clones alone and lacks a portion of them. The sample has about 98,000 clones, approximately 79% seen once. Sequenced input: PBMCs. The receptor source for this set is a male donor in good health and CMV-seronegative.

The chain employs TRBV28 and TRBJ2-5, with D possibly TRBD2 on 6 matching bases. Germline CDR1 and CDR2: MDHEN and SYDVKM. The CDR3 covers 14 residues. V lost 4 bases to trimming and J lost 4 bases, with 13 bases between them. CDR3: CASSYGGKRETQYF. DNA of the CDR3: TGTGCCAGCAGTTATGGCGGGAAGAGAGAGACCCAGTACTTC.

The chain joins TRBV6-4 to TRBJ1-1; TRBD1 might be the D (6 bases). Germline V gene lookup returns CDR1 MRHNA and CDR2 SNTAGT. The CDR3 runs 13 residues. V lost 5 bases and J 4 bases, leaving 11 bases between the germline ends. The CDR3 nucleotides are TGTGCCAGCAGTCCCACAGGGACCACTGAAGCTTTCTTT. Its protein is CASSPTGTTEAFF.

This clone was detected only once. The chain has TRBV7-2 and TRBJ2-3; 10 nucleotides agree with TRBD2. The CDR3 spans 15 residues. The V gene end was trimmed by 5 bases and the J gene end by 2 bases; junction bases not matched to a gene: 4. Germline V gene lookup returns CDR1 SGHTA and CDR2 FQGNSA. The CDR3 DNA reads as TGTGCCAGCAGCCAGGGGACTAGCGTCACAGATACGCAGTATTTT. Amino acid sequence: CASSQGTSVTDTQYF.